The clone carrying this T cell receptor beta chain was counted at least ten times. This record comes from a study of T cells in Graves' hyperthyroidism and ophthalmopathy. The TCR beta CDR3 regions underwent amplification using RNA transcripts as the source. A set of HTBI primers served as the primers for a first-round RT-PCR of the TCR CDR3. Using its own MiXCR run on the multiplex PCR reads, TCRdb lists one record per CDR3 protein. The sample has under 350,000 distinct CDR3 sequences, over 15% seen once. This CDR3 region has 16 residues. V was pared by 2 bases and J by 1 base, with 4 bases of the junction left unmatched. CDR1 LNHNV and CDR2 YYDKDF come from the germline V gene (reference sequence).

This clonotype was sampled from a woman aged 55 to 70 with Graves' ophthalmopathy. Material: blood. The chain has TRBV15 and TRBJ1-4, with 7 bases matching TRBD1. The DNA for the CDR3 is TGTGCCACCAGCAGACCTACAGGGGTAACTAATGAAAAACTGTTTTTT. This codes for CATSRPTGVTNEKLFF. The full variable domain, rest sourced from reference TRBV15 and TRBJ1-4, is DAMVIQNPRYQVTQFGKPVTLSCSQTLNHNVMYWYQQKSSQAPKLLFHYYDKDFNNEADTPDNFQSRRPNTSFCFLDIRSPGLGDTAMYLCATSRPTGVTNEKLFFGSGTQLSVL.